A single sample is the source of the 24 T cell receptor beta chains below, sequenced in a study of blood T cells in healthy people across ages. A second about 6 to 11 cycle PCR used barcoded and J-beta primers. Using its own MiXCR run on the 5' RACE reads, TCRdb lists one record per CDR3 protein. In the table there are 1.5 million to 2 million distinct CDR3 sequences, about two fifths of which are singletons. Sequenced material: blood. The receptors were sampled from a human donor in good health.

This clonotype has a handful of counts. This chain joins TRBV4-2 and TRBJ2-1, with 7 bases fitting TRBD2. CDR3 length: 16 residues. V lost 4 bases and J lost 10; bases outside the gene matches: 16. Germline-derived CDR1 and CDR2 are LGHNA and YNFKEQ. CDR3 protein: CASSLPPGGGVVEQFF. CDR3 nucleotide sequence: TGTGCCAGCAGCCTCCCACCGGGGGGAGGAGTTGTGGAGCAGTTCTTC.

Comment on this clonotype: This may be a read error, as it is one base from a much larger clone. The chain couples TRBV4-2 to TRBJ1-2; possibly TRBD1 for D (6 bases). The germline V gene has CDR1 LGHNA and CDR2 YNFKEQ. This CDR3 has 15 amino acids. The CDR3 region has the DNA TGTGCCAGCAACCAAGCCCACAGGGCTGAGAGTGGCTACACCTTC. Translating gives CASNQAHRAESGYTF.

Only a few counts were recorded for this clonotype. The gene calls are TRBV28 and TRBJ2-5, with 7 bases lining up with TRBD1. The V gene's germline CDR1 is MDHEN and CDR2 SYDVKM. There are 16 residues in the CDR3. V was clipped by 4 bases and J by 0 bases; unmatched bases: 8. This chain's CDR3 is CASSSNGQAYQETQYF. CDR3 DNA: TGTGCCAGCAGTTCCAACGGACAGGCGTACCAAGAGACCCAGTACTTC.

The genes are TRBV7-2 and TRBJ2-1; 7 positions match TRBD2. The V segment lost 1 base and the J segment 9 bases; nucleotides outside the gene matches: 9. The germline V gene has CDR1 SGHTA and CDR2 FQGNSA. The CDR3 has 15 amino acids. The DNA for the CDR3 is TGTGCCAGCAGCTTAGGACTAGCATTGGGGGGTGAGCAGTTCTTC. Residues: CASSLGLALGGEQFF.

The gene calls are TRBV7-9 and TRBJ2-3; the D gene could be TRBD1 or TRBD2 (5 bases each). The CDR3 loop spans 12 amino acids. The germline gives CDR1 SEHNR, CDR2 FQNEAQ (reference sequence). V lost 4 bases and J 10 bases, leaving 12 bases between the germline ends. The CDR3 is CASSWDVGAQYF. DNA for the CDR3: TGTGCCAGCAGCTGGGACGTCGGTGCGCAGTATTTT.

As DNA, the CDR3 is TGCAGCGCCGGGGACAGATCCGCTGAAGCTTTCTTT. It codes for CSAGDRSAEAFF. The genes are TRBV29-1 and TRBJ1-1, with TRBD1 identical over 7 bases. After removal of 7 bases from V and 6 bases from J, the junction contained 8 bases not matched to a gene. This CDR3 comprises 12 residues. The germline V gene has CDR1 SQVTM and CDR2 ANQGSEA.

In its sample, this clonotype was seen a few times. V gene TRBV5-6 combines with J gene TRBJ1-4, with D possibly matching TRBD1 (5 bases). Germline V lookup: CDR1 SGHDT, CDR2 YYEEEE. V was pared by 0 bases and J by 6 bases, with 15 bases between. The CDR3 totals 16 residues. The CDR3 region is CASSLEFGRDHEKLFF. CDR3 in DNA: TGTGCCAGCAGCTTGGAATTTGGCAGGGACCATGAAAAACTGTTTTTT.

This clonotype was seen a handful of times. The CDR3 bases are TGTGCCAGCAGCCCAAGACAGGTCGGATACGAGCAGTACTTC. This translates into CASSPRQVGYEQYF. The V call is TRBV7-8, the J call TRBJ2-7; the D gene is possibly TRBD1 (6 bases). Deletions cut 5 bases from V and 4 bases from J, with 15 bases between. The CDR3 is made up of 14 amino acids. CDR1 SGHVS and CDR2 FQNEAQ come from the germline V gene.

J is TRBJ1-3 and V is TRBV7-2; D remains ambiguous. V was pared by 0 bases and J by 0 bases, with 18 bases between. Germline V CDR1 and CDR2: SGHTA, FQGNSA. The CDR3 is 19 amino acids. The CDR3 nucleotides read TGTGCCAGCAGCTTAGCGATAGGTTGGCCGGGCGGCTCTGGAAACACCATATATTTT. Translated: CASSLAIGWPGGSGNTIYF.

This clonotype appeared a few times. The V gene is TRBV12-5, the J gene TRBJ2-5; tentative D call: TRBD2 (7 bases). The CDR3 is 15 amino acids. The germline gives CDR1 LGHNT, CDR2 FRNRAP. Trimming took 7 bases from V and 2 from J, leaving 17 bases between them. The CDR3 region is CASALRGGRQETQYF. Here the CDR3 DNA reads TGTGCTAGTGCTCTGAGGGGGGGCCGACAAGAGACCCAGTACTTC.

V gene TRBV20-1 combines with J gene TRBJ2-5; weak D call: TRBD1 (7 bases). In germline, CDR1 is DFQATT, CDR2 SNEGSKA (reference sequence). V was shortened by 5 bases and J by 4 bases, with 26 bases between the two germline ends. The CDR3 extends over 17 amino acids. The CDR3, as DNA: TGCAGTGCTTCGAAAGGGAGATGGACAGGAGGGAGAGAGACCCAGTACTTC. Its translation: CSASKGRWTGGRETQYF.

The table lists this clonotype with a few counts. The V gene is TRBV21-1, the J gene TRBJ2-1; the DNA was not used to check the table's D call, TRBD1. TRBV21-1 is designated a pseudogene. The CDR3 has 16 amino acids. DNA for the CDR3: TGTGCCAGCTCCCACGGACGAGGGTCCGGCGGGCATGAGCAGTTCTTC. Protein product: CASSHGRGSGGHEQFF.

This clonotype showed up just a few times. The DNA for the CDR3 is TGCAGCGTTGAAGAGCAGGCGGGCGAAAAACTGTTTTTT. Translating it yields CSVEEQAGEKLFF. The chain uses TRBV29-1 and TRBJ1-4; D not resolved. The CDR3 spans 13 residues. The V and J ends lost 0 bases and 8 bases respectively, with 10 bases between them. Germline CDR1 and CDR2: SQVTM and ANQGSEA.

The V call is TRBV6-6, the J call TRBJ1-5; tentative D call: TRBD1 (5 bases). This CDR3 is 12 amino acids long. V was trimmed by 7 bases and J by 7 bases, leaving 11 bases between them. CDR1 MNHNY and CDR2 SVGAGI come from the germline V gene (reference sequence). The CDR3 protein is CASTTGAQPQHF. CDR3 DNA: TGTGCCAGCACCACCGGGGCACAGCCCCAGCATTTT.

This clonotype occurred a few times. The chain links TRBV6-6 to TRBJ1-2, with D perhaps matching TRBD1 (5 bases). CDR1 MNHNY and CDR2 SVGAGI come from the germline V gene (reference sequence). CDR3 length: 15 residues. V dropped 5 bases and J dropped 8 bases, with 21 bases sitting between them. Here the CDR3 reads CASSTIRDGSGGYTF. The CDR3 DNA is TGTGCCAGCAGTACTATCCGGGACGGCTCAGGGGGCTACACCTTC.

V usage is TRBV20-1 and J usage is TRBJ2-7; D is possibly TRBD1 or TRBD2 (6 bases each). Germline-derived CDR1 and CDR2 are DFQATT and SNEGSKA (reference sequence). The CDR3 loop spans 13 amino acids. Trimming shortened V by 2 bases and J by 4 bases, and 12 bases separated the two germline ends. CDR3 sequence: CSARKGGQYEQYF. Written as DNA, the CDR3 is TGCAGTGCTAGAAAGGGGGGCCAGTACGAGCAGTACTTC.

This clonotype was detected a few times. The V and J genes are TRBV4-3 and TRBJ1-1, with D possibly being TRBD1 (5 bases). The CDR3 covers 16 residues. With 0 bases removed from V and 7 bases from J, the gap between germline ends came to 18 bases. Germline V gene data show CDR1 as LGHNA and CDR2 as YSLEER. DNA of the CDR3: TGCGCCAGCAGCCAAGATTACATCTGGGCAGGGATTGAAGCTTTCTTT. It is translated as CASSQDYIWAGIEAFF.

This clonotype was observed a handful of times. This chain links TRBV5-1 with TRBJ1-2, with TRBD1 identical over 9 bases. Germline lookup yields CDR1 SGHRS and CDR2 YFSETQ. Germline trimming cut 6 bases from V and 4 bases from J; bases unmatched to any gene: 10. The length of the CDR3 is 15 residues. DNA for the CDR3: TGCGCCAGCAAAACGGGACAGGGTGAAAGCTATGGCTACACCTTC. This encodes CASKTGQGESYGYTF.

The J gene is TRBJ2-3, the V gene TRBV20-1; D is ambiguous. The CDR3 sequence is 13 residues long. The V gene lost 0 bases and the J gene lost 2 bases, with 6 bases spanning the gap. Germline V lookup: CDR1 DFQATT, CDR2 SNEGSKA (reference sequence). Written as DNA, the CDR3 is TGCAGTGCTAGAGATGTCTTCACAGATACGCAGTATTTT. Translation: CSARDVFTDTQYF.

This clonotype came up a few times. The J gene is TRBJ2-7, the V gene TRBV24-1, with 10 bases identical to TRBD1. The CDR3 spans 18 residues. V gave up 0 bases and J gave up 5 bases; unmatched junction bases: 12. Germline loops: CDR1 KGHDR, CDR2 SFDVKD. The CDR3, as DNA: TGTGCCACCAGTGATTTGCGGGGAAGCGGGACAGGGGACCACGAGCAGTACTTC. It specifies CATSDLRGSGTGDHEQYF.

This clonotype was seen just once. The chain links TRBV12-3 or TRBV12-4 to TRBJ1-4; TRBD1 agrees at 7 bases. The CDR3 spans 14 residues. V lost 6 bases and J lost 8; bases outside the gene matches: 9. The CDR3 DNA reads TGTGCCAGCAGCTTCGACAGGGAGGACGAAAAACTGTTTTTT. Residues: CASSFDREDEKLFF.

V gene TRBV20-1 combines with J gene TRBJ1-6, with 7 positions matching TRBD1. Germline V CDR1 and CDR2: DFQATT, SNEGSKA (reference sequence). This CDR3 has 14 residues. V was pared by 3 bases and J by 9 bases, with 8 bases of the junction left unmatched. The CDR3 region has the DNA TGCAGTGCTAGGGTGGGGGACAGAGCTTCACCCCTCCACTTT. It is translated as CSARVGDRASPLHF.

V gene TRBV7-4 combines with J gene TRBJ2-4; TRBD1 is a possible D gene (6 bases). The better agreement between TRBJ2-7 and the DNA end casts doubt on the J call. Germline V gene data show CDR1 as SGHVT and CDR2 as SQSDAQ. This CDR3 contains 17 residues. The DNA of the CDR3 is TGTGCCAGCAGCTTAGGGGTCACAGAGGGGACATCTCGCGAGCAGTACTTC. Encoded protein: CASSLGVTEGTSREQYF.

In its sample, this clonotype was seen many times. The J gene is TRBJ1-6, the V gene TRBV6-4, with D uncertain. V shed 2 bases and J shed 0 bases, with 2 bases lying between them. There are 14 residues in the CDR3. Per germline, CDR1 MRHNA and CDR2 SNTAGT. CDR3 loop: CASSDSSYNSPLHF. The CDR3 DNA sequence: TGTGCCAGCAGTGACAGCTCCTATAATTCACCCCTCCACTTT.